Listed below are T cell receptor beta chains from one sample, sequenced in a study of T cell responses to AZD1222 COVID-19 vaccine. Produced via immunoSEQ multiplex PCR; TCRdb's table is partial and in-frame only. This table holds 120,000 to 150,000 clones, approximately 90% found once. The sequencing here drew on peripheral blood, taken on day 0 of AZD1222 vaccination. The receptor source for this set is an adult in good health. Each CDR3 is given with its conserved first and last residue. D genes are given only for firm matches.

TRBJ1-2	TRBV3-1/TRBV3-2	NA	CASSQEGGCTF	TGTGCCAGCAGCCAAGAGGGGGGTTGCACCTTC
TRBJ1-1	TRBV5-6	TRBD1	CASIISRDRAYDTEAFF	TGTGCCAGCATCATTTCACGGGACAGGGCTTACGACACTGAAGCTTTCTTT
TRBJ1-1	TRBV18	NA	CASSPGTSNTEAFF	TGTGCCAGCTCACCGGGGACATCGAACACTGAAGCTTTCTTT
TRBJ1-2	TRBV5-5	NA	CASSLGVYGYTF	TGTGCCAGCAGCTTGGGAGTCTATGGCTACACCTTC
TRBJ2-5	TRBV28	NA	CASSLVRQETQYF	TGTGCCAGCAGTTTAGTCCGTCAAGAGACCCAGTACTTC
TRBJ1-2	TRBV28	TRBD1	CASSAGQGPYGYTF	TGTGCCAGCAGCGCGGGACAGGGGCCCTATGGCTACACCTTC
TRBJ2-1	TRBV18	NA	CASSPGWDGYNEQFF	TGTGCCAGCTCACCTGGTTGGGACGGTTACAATGAGCAGTTCTTC
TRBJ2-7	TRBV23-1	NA	CASSQAGTVYEQYF	TGCGCCAGCAGTCAGGCCGGGACGGTCTACGAGCAGTACTTC
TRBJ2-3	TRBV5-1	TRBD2	CASSLAGGRGRADTQYF	TGCGCCAGCAGCTTGGCGGGGGGTCGGGGACGGGCAGATACGCAGTATTTT
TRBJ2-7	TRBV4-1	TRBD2	CASSQDPSGGSGEQYF	TGCGCCAGCAGCCAAGATCCCAGCGGGGGATCAGGAGAGCAGTACTTC
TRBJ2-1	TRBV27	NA	CASSSLLYNEQFF	TGTGCCAGCAGTTCATTACTATACAATGAGCAGTTCTTC
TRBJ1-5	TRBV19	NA	CASSVGSNNQPQHF	TGTGCCAGTAGTGTCGGGTCGAACAATCAGCCCCAGCATTTT
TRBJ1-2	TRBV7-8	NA	CASSLGRGNYGYTF	TGTGCCAGCAGCTTAGGGCGGGGAAACTATGGCTACACCTTC
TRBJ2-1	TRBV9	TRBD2	CASSGTSGYNEQFF	TGTGCCAGCAGCGGGACTAGCGGTTACAATGAGCAGTTCTTC
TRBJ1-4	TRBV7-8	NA	CASSLRQYAEKLFF	TGTGCCAGCAGCTTGAGACAGTATGCTGAAAAACTGTTTTTT
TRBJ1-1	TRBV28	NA	CASSLGGGAEAFF	TGTGCCAGCAGTTTGGGGGGAGGCGCTGAAGCTTTCTTT
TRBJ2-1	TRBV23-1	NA	CASSQQGTYNEQFF	TGCGCCAGCAGTCAGCAGGGGACCTACAATGAGCAGTTCTTC
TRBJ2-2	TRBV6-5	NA	CASTGAPTGELFF	TGTGCCAGCACAGGGGCGCCCACCGGGGAGCTGTTTTTT